This TCR beta chain was observed in a study of cytomegalovirus exposure and HLA in healthy donors. CDR1 SGHTA and CDR2 FQGNSA come from the germline V gene. V trimming: 3 bases; J trimming: 5 bases; junction bases outside the gene matches: 4. This CDR3 comprises 14 residues. 13 Jbeta primers and 60 Vbeta primers were used for the PCR. The protocol was immunoSEQ multiplex PCR, while the TCRdb copy is restricted to in-frame clones and leaves out a portion. The sample consists of 110,000 or so clones, about 13% of them appearing once. This chain links TRBV7-2 with TRBJ1-1; 9 bases are shared with TRBD1. Material for sequencing was PBMCs. This TCR derives from a man between 35 and 55 years old in good health and CMV-seropositive. CDR3 residues: CASSFTGGETEAFF. The CDR3 bases are TGTGCCAGCAGCTTTACAGGGGGCGAAACTGAAGCTTTCTTT.